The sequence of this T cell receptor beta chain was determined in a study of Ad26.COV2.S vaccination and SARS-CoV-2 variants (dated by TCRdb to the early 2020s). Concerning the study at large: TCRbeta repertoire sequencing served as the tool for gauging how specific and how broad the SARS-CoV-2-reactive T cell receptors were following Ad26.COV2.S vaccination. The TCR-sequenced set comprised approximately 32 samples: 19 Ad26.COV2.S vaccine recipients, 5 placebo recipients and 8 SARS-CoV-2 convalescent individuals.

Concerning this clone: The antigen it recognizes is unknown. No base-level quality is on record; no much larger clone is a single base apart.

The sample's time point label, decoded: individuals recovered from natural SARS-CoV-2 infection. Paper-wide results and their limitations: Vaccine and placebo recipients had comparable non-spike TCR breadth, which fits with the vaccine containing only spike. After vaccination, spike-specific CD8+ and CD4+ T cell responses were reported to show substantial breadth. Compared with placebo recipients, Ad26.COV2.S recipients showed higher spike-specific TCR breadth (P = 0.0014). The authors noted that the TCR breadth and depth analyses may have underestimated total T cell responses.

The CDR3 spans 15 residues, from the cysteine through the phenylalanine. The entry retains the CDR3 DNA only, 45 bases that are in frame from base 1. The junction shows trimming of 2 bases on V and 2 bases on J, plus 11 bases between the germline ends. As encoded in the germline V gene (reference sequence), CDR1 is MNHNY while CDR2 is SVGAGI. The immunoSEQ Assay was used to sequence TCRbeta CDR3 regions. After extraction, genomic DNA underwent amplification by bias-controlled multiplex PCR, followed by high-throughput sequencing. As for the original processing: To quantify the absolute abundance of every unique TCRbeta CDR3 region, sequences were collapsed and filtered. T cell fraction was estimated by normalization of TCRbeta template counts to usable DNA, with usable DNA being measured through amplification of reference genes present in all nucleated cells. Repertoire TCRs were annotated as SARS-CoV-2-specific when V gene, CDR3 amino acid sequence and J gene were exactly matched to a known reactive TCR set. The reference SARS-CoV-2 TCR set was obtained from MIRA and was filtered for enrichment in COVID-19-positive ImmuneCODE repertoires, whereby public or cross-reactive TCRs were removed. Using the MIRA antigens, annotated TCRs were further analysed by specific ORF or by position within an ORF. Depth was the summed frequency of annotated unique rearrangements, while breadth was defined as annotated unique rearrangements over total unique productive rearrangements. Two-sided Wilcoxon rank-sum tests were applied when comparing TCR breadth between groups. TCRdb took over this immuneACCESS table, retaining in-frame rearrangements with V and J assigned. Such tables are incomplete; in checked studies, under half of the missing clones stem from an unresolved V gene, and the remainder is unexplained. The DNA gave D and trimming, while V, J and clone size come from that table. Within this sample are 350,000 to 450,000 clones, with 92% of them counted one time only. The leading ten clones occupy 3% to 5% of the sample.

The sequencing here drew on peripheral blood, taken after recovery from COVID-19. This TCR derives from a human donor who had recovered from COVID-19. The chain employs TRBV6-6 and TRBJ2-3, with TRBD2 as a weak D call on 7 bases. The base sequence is TGTGCCAGCAGTTACGGGGGGGCACACACAGATACGCAGTATTTT. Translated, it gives CASSYGGAHTDTQYF.